The 21 T cell receptor beta chains presented below share a single source sample, sequenced in a study of T-cell memory formation after mild COVID-19 (TCRdb year 2021). Library method: 5' RACE. Instrument on record: Illumina NovaSeq 6000. Using fastp trimming at Q25 and MiXCR clonotype assembly, TCRdb reanalyzed the public sequencing data and kept in-frame beta chains. One record per CDR3 amino acid sequence lists the most common genes and DNA. The sample profile shows roughly 260,000 distinct CDR3 sequences; over 15% of them were found once. The ten largest account for 3.5% of the sample. Sequencing was carried out using PBMCs or a T cell subset sorted from them (not recorded which). The receptor set was obtained from a man younger than 35 who had mild COVID-19 (a few samples of this study predate the infection). The sample titles of this study are shuffled in the database, so cell type and time point are left out; the donor was told from shared clones.

This clonotype appeared a few times. Germline is not matched at one junction end, which may reflect a read error. The chain links TRBV5-1 to TRBJ2-4; D not certain. CDR3 length equals 14 residues. Germline CDR1 reads SGHRS; CDR2 reads YFSETQ. The DNA of the CDR3 is TGCGCCAGCAGATTGGCCCCATCTCCGGCGAGTCAGTACTTC. Translation: CASRLAPSPASQYF. Full variable domain (outside the CDR3, taken from reference TRBV5-1 and TRBJ2-4): KAGVTQTPRYLIKTRGQQVTLSCSPISGHRSVSWYQQTPGQGLQFLFEYFSETQRNKGNFPGRFSGRQFSNSRSEMNVSTLELGDSALYLCASRLAPSPASQYFGAGTRLSVL.

A few counts support this clonotype. The rearrangement uses TRBV5-1 and TRBJ2-3, with D possibly being TRBD1 (6 bases). The CDR3 is 15 residues long. Germline V gene sequence: CDR1 SGHRS, CDR2 YFSETQ. V lost 0 bases, J lost 3 bases, and 11 bases lay in between. CDR3 sequence reads: CASSLGPQGTDTQYF. CDR3 bases: TGCGCCAGCAGCTTGGGCCCCCAGGGGACAGATACGCAGTATTTT. Based on the CDR3 plus reference TRBV5-1 and TRBJ2-3, the full variable domain is KAGVTQTPRYLIKTRGQQVTLSCSPISGHRSVSWYQQTPGQGLQFLFEYFSETQRNKGNFPGRFSGRQFSNSRSEMNVSTLELGDSALYLCASSLGPQGTDTQYFGPGTRLTVL.

This clonotype was seen at least ten times. The chain carries TRBV10-3 and TRBJ1-3; D is ambiguous. The CDR3 runs 15 residues. CDR1 and CDR2 from the germline V gene are ENHRY and SYGVKD. V lost 3 bases, J lost 2 bases, and 11 bases lay in between. CDR3 DNA sequence: TGTGCCATCAGTGACACCGGGAAAACTGGAAACACCATATATTTT. Protein: CAISDTGKTGNTIYF.

This sequence joins TRBV12-3 or TRBV12-4 and TRBJ2-3; D may be TRBD1 (6 bases). This CDR3 is 13 amino acids long. The V end lost 7 bases, the J end lost 0 bases, and 8 bases lay between the germline ends. This CDR3 is CASNGQSTDTQYF. The DNA of the CDR3 is TGTGCCAGCAACGGACAGAGCACAGATACGCAGTATTTT.

This clonotype was found a few times. The chain recombines TRBV20-1 with TRBJ2-1, with 10 bases matching TRBD2. CDR1 is DFQATT, CDR2 SNEGSKA, per germline (reference sequence). V trimming: 0 bases; J trimming: 7 bases; junction bases outside the gene matches: 9. The CDR3 is 16 residues long. CDR3 region: CSARDSSGGASNEQFF. CDR3 sequence (DNA): TGCAGTGCTAGAGATTCGAGCGGGGGGGCGAGTAATGAGCAGTTCTTC.

The chain employs TRBV27 and TRBJ2-3; D possibly corresponds to TRBD2 (5 bases). This CDR3 spans 14 amino acids. CDR1 MNHEY and CDR2 SMNVEV come from the germline V gene (reference sequence). Between the trimmed V and J ends, which lost 2 bases and 4 bases, there was a span of 10 bases. The CDR3 is CASSLVASADTQYF. CDR3 DNA: TGTGCCAGCAGTTTAGTAGCGAGCGCAGATACGCAGTATTTT.

The rearrangement links TRBV5-5 to TRBJ1-2; TRBD1 is a possible D gene (5 bases). V gave up 6 bases and J gave up 4 bases, with 13 bases separating them. Germline V gene sequence: CDR1 SGHKS, CDR2 YYEKEE (reference sequence). This CDR3 is built from 13 residues. This CDR3 is CASTRGGTYGYTF. CDR3 nucleotide sequence: TGTGCCAGCACCCGAGGAGGGACCTATGGCTACACCTTC.

The chain carries TRBV7-2 and TRBJ2-5; D is perhaps TRBD1 or TRBD2 (7 bases each). V lost 5 bases to trimming and J lost 1 base, with 14 bases between them. Per the germline V gene, CDR1 is SGHTA and CDR2 is FQGNSA. This CDR3 region has 15 residues. The CDR3 nucleotides are TGTGCCAGCAGCCAGGGGGGGGCCCTCCAAGAGACCCAGTACTTC. As protein: CASSQGGALQETQYF. The full variable domain, rest sourced from reference TRBV7-2 and TRBJ2-5, is GAGVSQSPSNKVTEKGKDVELRCDPISGHTALYWYRQSLGQGLEFLIYFQGNSAPDKSGLPSDRFSAERTGGSVSTLTIQRTQQEDSAVYLCASSQGGALQETQYFGPGTRLLVL.

The V gene is TRBV2, the J gene TRBJ2-2; 10 nucleotides agree with TRBD2. The CDR3 is made up of 16 amino acids. V shed 6 bases, J shed 7 bases, and the junction held 11 bases outside the gene matches. The germline V gene has CDR1 SNHLY and CDR2 FYNNEI. CDR3 in DNA: TGTGCCAGCAGGAGAACCGCTAGCGGGGGTATCGGGGAGCTGTTTTTT. Its protein product is CASRRTASGGIGELFF. The variable domain in full, with the rest retrieved from reference TRBV2 and TRBJ2-2, is EPEVTQTPSHQVTQMGQEVILRCVPISNHLYFYWYRQILGQKVEFLVSFYNNEISEKSEIFDDQFSVERPDGSNFTLKIRSTKLEDSAMYFCASRRTASGGIGELFFGEGSRLTVL.

Only a few counts were recorded for this clonotype. The chain links TRBV6-5 to TRBJ1-4; a weak D match, TRBD1 (5 bases). Germline-derived CDR1 and CDR2 are MNHEY and SVGAGI. V lost 6 bases to trimming and J lost 3 bases, with 14 bases between them. This CDR3 has 15 amino acids. Written as DNA, the CDR3 is TGTGCCAGCAGACCTTCAGGGTCAGCTAATGAAAAACTGTTTTTT. It translates to CASRPSGSANEKLFF.

Only a few counts were recorded for this clonotype. The chain joins TRBV20-1 to TRBJ1-6, with TRBD1 matching over 8 bases. The CDR3 runs to 18 residues. Trimming at V came to 6 bases and at J to 0 bases, leaving 13 bases not matched to a gene. Germline V gene data show CDR1 as DFQATT and CDR2 as SNEGSKA (reference sequence). The CDR3 coding sequence is TGCAGTGCCGCCGGGACAGGCGGACTAAACTCCTATAATTCACCCCTCCACTTT. This encodes CSAAGTGGLNSYNSPLHF.

This clonotype occurred once. The genes are TRBV5-1 and TRBJ2-1; perhaps D is TRBD1 or TRBD2 (5 bases each). This CDR3 spans 16 amino acids. Between the trimmed V and J ends, which lost 0 bases and 5 bases, there was a span of 15 bases. The germline V gene has CDR1 SGHRS and CDR2 YFSETQ. CDR3 loop: CASSLVPGTGNNEQFF. CDR3 bases: TGCGCCAGCAGCTTGGTCCCCGGGACCGGGAACAATGAGCAGTTCTTC.

This clonotype was seen a handful of times. The junction shows a germline mismatch at one end, possibly a read error. This chain links TRBV5-1 with TRBJ2-3, with D possibly being TRBD1 or TRBD2 (5 bases each). The CDR3 loop spans 15 amino acids. The V gene's germline CDR1 is SGHRS and CDR2 YFSETQ. In DNA form, the CDR3 reads TGCGCCAGCAGAAAAGGGACCTCCGGCACGGATACGCAGTATTTT. As protein: CASRKGTSGTDTQYF.

This clonotype was observed a few times. This rearrangement joins TRBV29-1 to TRBJ2-5, with D uncertain. V lost 5 bases and J 0 bases, leaving 7 bases between the germline ends. The CDR3 totals 12 residues. Germline values: CDR1 SQVTM, CDR2 ANQGSEA. CDR3 nucleotide sequence: TGCAGCGTTCGAGAGTACCAAGAGACCCAGTACTTC. Its translation is CSVREYQETQYF.

The chain joins TRBV2 to TRBJ2-5; TRBD1 aligns across 7 bases. The CDR3 contains 13 residues. With V trimmed by 6 bases and J by 5 bases, 6 bases remained unmatched. In germline, CDR1 is SNHLY, CDR2 FYNNEI. The CDR3 DNA sequence: TGTGCCAGCAGCAAACAGGGGACGGAGACCCAGTACTTC. This translates into CASSKQGTETQYF.

J is TRBJ1-2 and V is TRBV7-2; 8 nucleotides line up with TRBD1. CDR3 length: 15 residues. J was trimmed by 8 bases and V by 1 base; bases with no gene match: 9. CDR1 is SGHTA, CDR2 FQGNSA, per germline. The CDR3 DNA is TGTGCCAGCAGCTTAGTGGGCAGGGGGCTAGGAGGCTACACCTTC. Protein: CASSLVGRGLGGYTF.

The genes are TRBV11-2 and TRBJ2-3; TRBD1 might be the D (5 bases). V lost 8 bases to trimming and J lost 6 bases, with 12 bases between them. The germline CDR1 and CDR2 sequences are SGHAT and FQNNGV. CDR3 length: 12 amino acids. The chain's CDR3 is CASARRGDTQYF. CDR3 DNA: TGTGCCAGCGCCAGAAGGGGTGATACGCAGTATTTT. Full variable domain (outside the CDR3, taken from reference TRBV11-2 and TRBJ2-3): EAGVAQSPRYKIIEKRQSVAFWCNPISGHATLYWYQQILGQGPKLLIQFQNNGVVDDSQLPKDRFSAERLKGVDSTLKIQPAKLEDSAVYLCASARRGDTQYFGPGTRLTVL.

This clonotype was observed a few times. V is TRBV20-1 and J is TRBJ2-1; 7 bases are a match to TRBD1. Per the germline V gene, CDR1 is DFQATT and CDR2 is SNEGSKA (reference sequence). V trimming: 6 bases; J trimming: 9 bases; junction bases outside the gene matches: 2. The CDR3 is 10 residues long. The CDR3 DNA reads TGCAGTGCAAACAGGGGTGAGCAGTTCTTC. Translating gives CSANRGEQFF.

This clonotype has a handful of counts. The V gene is TRBV6-2 or TRBV6-3, the J gene TRBJ1-4; D ambiguous. This CDR3 has 15 amino acids. V was pared by 3 bases and J by 10 bases, with 18 bases between. In germline, CDR1 is MNHEY, CDR2 SVGEGT. The CDR3 DNA is TGTGCCAGCAGTTATGAGGCAGTACCGTTCGGAAAACTGTTTTTT. Protein product: CASSYEAVPFGKLFF.

The rearrangement joins TRBV6-5 to TRBJ1-5; D is unresolved. Deletions cut 7 bases from V and 3 bases from J, with 10 bases between. This CDR3 region has 13 residues. Germline assignment: CDR1 MNHEY and CDR2 SVGAGI. CDR3 in amino acids: CASTSGLNQPQHF. In DNA, the CDR3 is TGTGCCAGCACGTCCGGTCTCAATCAGCCCCAGCATTTT.

The chain carries TRBV3-2 and TRBJ2-2; the table's D call, TRBD1, has no DNA check behind it. TRBV3-2 is a documented pseudogene. The CDR3 covers 18 residues. The chain's CDR3 is CASSQELGRDRSTGELFF. For the CDR3, the DNA is TGTGCCAGCAGCCAAGAACTTGGCCGGGACCGATCCACCGGGGAGCTGTTTTTT.